This TCR beta chain was obtained from a study of blood T cell repertoires in COVID-19. Study as a whole: Samples came from the United States, Italy and Spain, spanning acute and convalescent COVID-19. The analysed material was cDNA or gDNA that came from T cells, B-cell-depleted T cells, or PBMCs.

Authors' methods: Estimation of nucleated cell counts was performed using reference gene primer amplification. Clones were read by immunoSEQ multiplex PCR, and TCRdb kept only the in-frame ones, dropping some. V and J calls and clone size come straight from that table; D and trimming were deduced from the DNA. The table has over 120,000 clones, just under 80% seen once. Germline V gene sequence: CDR1 SGHAT, CDR2 FQNNGV. The CDR3 consists of 18 residues. With 1 base clipped from V and 1 base from J, the junction kept 13 bases outside the gene matches. This sequence was found in a woman between 55 and 75 years old with acute or convalescent COVID-19. Sequenced: peripheral blood. The V and J genes are TRBV11-2 and TRBJ2-7, with 7 bases fitting TRBD2. CDR3 sequence reads: CASSLGDRLAAASYEQYF. DNA of the CDR3: TGTGCCAGCAGCTTAGGGGATCGTCTAGCGGCAGCATCCTACGAGCAGTACTTC.